Listed below are T cell receptor beta chains from one sample, sequenced in a study of cytomegalovirus exposure and HLA in healthy donors. Produced via immunoSEQ multiplex PCR; TCRdb's table is partial and in-frame only. The data show 90,000 or so clones, 55% to 75% seen once. Sequenced input: PBMCs. These receptors were taken from a woman aged 18-35 years in good health and CMV-seropositive. Both conserved end residues are part of each CDR3. Each record gives: D gene, V gene, clone size, J gene, CDR3 length, CDR3 DNA, CDR3 protein. The D gene is left open where the match is weak. The size field is filled for only some rows; it gives once, few, many or a size class.

d_gene: NA; v_gene: TRBV28; abundance: few; j_gene: TRBJ2-7; len: 13; CDR3nt: TGTGCCAGCAGTTTCCCAGGTCCCTACGAGCAGTACTTC; CDR3aa: CASSFPGPYEQYF
d_gene: TRBD2; v_gene: TRBV15; abundance: NA; j_gene: TRBJ2-3; len: 15; CDR3nt: TGTGCCACCAGCAGGGGCGGGGGGGCGTCAGATACGCAGTATTTT; CDR3aa: CATSRGGGASDTQYF
d_gene: NA; v_gene: TRBV5-5; abundance: NA; j_gene: TRBJ2-5; len: 13; CDR3nt: TGTGCCAGTAGCTTCCAGGGGCGTGAGACCCAGTACTTC; CDR3aa: CASSFQGRETQYF
d_gene: NA; v_gene: TRBV6-1; abundance: NA; j_gene: TRBJ1-2; len: 14; CDR3nt: TGTGCCAGCAGTGAAGCGCTCCGGGGCTATGGCTACACCTTC; CDR3aa: CASSEALRGYGYTF
d_gene: TRBD2; v_gene: TRBV7-3; abundance: once; j_gene: TRBJ2-1; len: 15; CDR3nt: TGTGCCAGCAGCGACGGACTAGCGGGGGTTAATGAGCAGTTCTTC; CDR3aa: CASSDGLAGVNEQFF
d_gene: TRBD1; v_gene: TRBV7-6; abundance: NA; j_gene: TRBJ2-3; len: 17; CDR3nt: TGTGCCAGCAGCTTAATGATTGGGACAGGGATAGGAGATACGCAGTATTTT; CDR3aa: CASSLMIGTGIGDTQYF
d_gene: NA; v_gene: TRBV5-6; abundance: NA; j_gene: TRBJ2-5; len: 12; CDR3nt: TGTGCCAGCAGCTTTGGCGGGAAGCCCCAGTACTTC; CDR3aa: CASSFGGKPQYF
d_gene: NA; v_gene: TRBV7-2; abundance: NA; j_gene: TRBJ2-7; len: 12; CDR3nt: TGTGCCAGCAGCTTAGAACGATCCGGGCAGTACTTC; CDR3aa: CASSLERSGQYF
d_gene: TRBD2; v_gene: TRBV28; abundance: NA; j_gene: TRBJ2-7; len: 13; CDR3nt: TGTGCCAGCACGGGGGGACCTCACAGCGAGCAGTACTTC; CDR3aa: CASTGGPHSEQYF
d_gene: NA; v_gene: TRBV7-3; abundance: few; j_gene: TRBJ2-7; len: 15; CDR3nt: TGTGCCAGCAGCCCGCGGACAGTGAGCTCCTACGAGCAGTACTTC; CDR3aa: CASSPRTVSSYEQYF
d_gene: NA; v_gene: TRBV12-1; abundance: many; j_gene: TRBJ1-2; len: 15; CDR3nt: TGTGCCAGCAGCTCTCCGGGACAGGGATTATTTGGCTACACCTTC; CDR3aa: CASSSPGQGLFGYTF
d_gene: NA; v_gene: TRBV7-2; abundance: NA; j_gene: TRBJ1-5; len: 14; CDR3nt: TGTGCCAGCAGCTTAGAATGGTTTAGTCAGCCCCAGCATTTT; CDR3aa: CASSLEWFSQPQHF
d_gene: NA; v_gene: TRBV5-1; abundance: few; j_gene: TRBJ2-2; len: 16; CDR3nt: TGCGCCAGCAGCTCGCCGGGACTGAGTTTTACCGGGGAGCTGTTTTTT; CDR3aa: CASSSPGLSFTGELFF
d_gene: NA; v_gene: TRBV4-3; abundance: NA; j_gene: TRBJ2-1; len: 15; CDR3nt: TGCGCCAGCAGCCGAAGCGGATACTCCTACAATGAGCAGTTCTTC; CDR3aa: CASSRSGYSYNEQFF
d_gene: NA; v_gene: TRBV5-1; abundance: NA; j_gene: TRBJ2-1; len: 13; CDR3nt: TGCGCCAGCAGCCAAGACGGGGGAGATGAGCAGTTCTTC; CDR3aa: CASSQDGGDEQFF
d_gene: NA; v_gene: TRBV4-2; abundance: NA; j_gene: TRBJ2-3; len: 16; CDR3nt: TGTGCCAGCAGCCAAGATCCCGGGTCCGACACAGATACGCAGTATTTT; CDR3aa: CASSQDPGSDTDTQYF
d_gene: TRBD1; v_gene: TRBV6-5; abundance: NA; j_gene: TRBJ1-2; len: 15; CDR3nt: TGTGCCAGCAGGGGGGCAGGGGGCGCTAACTATGGCTACACCTTC; CDR3aa: CASRGAGGANYGYTF
d_gene: TRBD1; v_gene: TRBV6-5; abundance: NA; j_gene: TRBJ2-7; len: 14; CDR3nt: TGTGCCAGCAGTAGGACAGGGATTTCCTACGAGCAGTACTTC; CDR3aa: CASSRTGISYEQYF
d_gene: NA; v_gene: TRBV7-2; abundance: NA; j_gene: TRBJ1-5; len: 17; CDR3nt: TGTGCCAGCAGCAAAATTTCCAGGGCGGTGGAAGGGCAGCCCCAGCATTTT; CDR3aa: CASSKISRAVEGQPQHF
d_gene: NA; v_gene: TRBV27; abundance: NA; j_gene: TRBJ1-1; len: 16; CDR3nt: TGTGCCAGCAGCCAAACAACCCCCTCGGGGAACACTGAAGCTTTCTTT; CDR3aa: CASSQTTPSGNTEAFF
d_gene: NA; v_gene: TRBV4-2; abundance: NA; j_gene: TRBJ2-7; len: 14; CDR3nt: TGTGCCAGCAGCCCCGCGGGGACCGCCTACGAGCAGTACTTC; CDR3aa: CASSPAGTAYEQYF
d_gene: TRBD1; v_gene: TRBV7-2; abundance: NA; j_gene: TRBJ1-5; len: 17; CDR3nt: TGTGCCAGCAGCTTAAGAGTTGGGACAGTTAGCAATCAGCCCCAGCATTTT; CDR3aa: CASSLRVGTVSNQPQHF
d_gene: TRBD2; v_gene: TRBV7-9; abundance: NA; j_gene: TRBJ2-1; len: 15; CDR3nt: TGTGCCAGCAGCACCGGACTAGGAAATAACAATGAGCAGTTCTTC; CDR3aa: CASSTGLGNNNEQFF
d_gene: TRBD1; v_gene: TRBV6-5; abundance: NA; j_gene: TRBJ1-1; len: 15; CDR3nt: TGTGCCAGCAGTCTAGGACAGGGCGGTAACACTGAAGCTTTCTTT; CDR3aa: CASSLGQGGNTEAFF
d_gene: TRBD2; v_gene: TRBV18; abundance: NA; j_gene: TRBJ2-2; len: 18; CDR3nt: TGTGCCAGCTCACCCCGGGGAGGGCGAGGAGCGAACACCGGGGAGCTGTTTTTT; CDR3aa: CASSPRGGRGANTGELFF
d_gene: TRBD2; v_gene: TRBV7-6; abundance: few; j_gene: TRBJ2-6; len: 16; CDR3nt: TGTGCCAGCAGCTTAGGCGGGGGATCTGGGGCCAACGTCCTGACTTTC; CDR3aa: CASSLGGGSGANVLTF
d_gene: NA; v_gene: TRBV5-1; abundance: NA; j_gene: TRBJ2-5; len: 14; CDR3nt: TGCGCCAGCAGCTTGGGACCGGGTTGGGAGACCCAGTACTTC; CDR3aa: CASSLGPGWETQYF
d_gene: NA; v_gene: TRBV7-2; abundance: NA; j_gene: TRBJ2-4; len: 18; CDR3nt: TGTGCCAGCAGCTTAGGAAGTCCGGAGGGGCTACCCAAAAACATTCAGTACTTC; CDR3aa: CASSLGSPEGLPKNIQYF
d_gene: NA; v_gene: TRBV19; abundance: few; j_gene: TRBJ2-7; len: 15; CDR3nt: TGTGCCAGTAGTATCCACCCGACTACACACTACGAGCAGTACTTC; CDR3aa: CASSIHPTTHYEQYF
d_gene: NA; v_gene: TRBV6-5; abundance: NA; j_gene: TRBJ1-1; len: 11; CDR3nt: TGTGCCAGCAGAACTAACACTGAAGCTTTCTTT; CDR3aa: CASRTNTEAFF
d_gene: NA; v_gene: TRBV9; abundance: NA; j_gene: TRBJ1-2; len: 14; CDR3nt: TGTGCCAGCAGCGCCCCCAGGGGTAACTATGGCTACACCTTC; CDR3aa: CASSAPRGNYGYTF
d_gene: NA; v_gene: TRBV9; abundance: NA; j_gene: TRBJ1-4; len: 15; CDR3nt: TGTGCCAGCAGCGGTATGGGAGTAACTAATGAAAAACTGTTTTTT; CDR3aa: CASSGMGVTNEKLFF
d_gene: TRBD1; v_gene: TRBV9; abundance: NA; j_gene: TRBJ1-2; len: 12; CDR3nt: TGTGCCAGCAGCGGACAGGGGTATGGCTACACCTTC; CDR3aa: CASSGQGYGYTF
d_gene: TRBD1; v_gene: TRBV6-1; abundance: NA; j_gene: TRBJ2-7; len: 17; CDR3nt: TGTGCCAGCAGTGAGCTTGGGTGGACAGGCCTCTCCTACGAGCAGTACTTC; CDR3aa: CASSELGWTGLSYEQYF
d_gene: NA; v_gene: TRBV29-1; abundance: few; j_gene: TRBJ2-3; len: 13; CDR3nt: TGCAGCGCTCCCGACAGGTACACAGATACGCAGTATTTT; CDR3aa: CSAPDRYTDTQYF
d_gene: NA; v_gene: TRBV28; abundance: NA; j_gene: TRBJ2-1; len: 13; CDR3nt: TGTGCCAGCAGTTTAGCGTCCTACAATGAGCAGTTCTTC; CDR3aa: CASSLASYNEQFF
d_gene: TRBD2; v_gene: TRBV7-9; abundance: few; j_gene: TRBJ2-5; len: 14; CDR3nt: TGTGCCAGCAGCCCCGGGGGGGGCCCGCCGGCCCAGTACTTC; CDR3aa: CASSPGGGPPAQYF
d_gene: NA; v_gene: TRBV7-2; abundance: few; j_gene: TRBJ1-4; len: 13; CDR3nt: TGTGCCAGCAGCCCAGGACAAAATGAAAAACTGTTTTTT; CDR3aa: CASSPGQNEKLFF
d_gene: NA; v_gene: TRBV7-9; abundance: NA; j_gene: TRBJ2-1; len: 15; CDR3nt: TGTGCCAGCAGCTCCCCCGAGCCTGCCTACAATGAGCAGTTCTTC; CDR3aa: CASSSPEPAYNEQFF
d_gene: TRBD2; v_gene: TRBV27; abundance: few; j_gene: TRBJ2-5; len: 12; CDR3nt: TGTGCCAGCGTCGGGACGCGGGGGGCCCAGTACTTC; CDR3aa: CASVGTRGAQYF
d_gene: NA; v_gene: TRBV4-1; abundance: few; j_gene: TRBJ1-1; len: 15; CDR3nt: TGCGCCAGCAGCCAAGAGGGGGGGGCAGGGGCTGAAGCTTTCTTT; CDR3aa: CASSQEGGAGAEAFF
d_gene: TRBD1; v_gene: TRBV2; abundance: NA; j_gene: TRBJ1-4; len: 14; CDR3nt: TGTGCCAGCAGACTGACAGGGAATAATGAAAAACTGTTTTTT; CDR3aa: CASRLTGNNEKLFF
d_gene: TRBD2; v_gene: TRBV7-6; abundance: NA; j_gene: TRBJ2-1; len: 17; CDR3nt: TGTGCCAGCAGCCCTATGGGACTAGCGGGAGCCTACAATGAGCAGTTCTTC; CDR3aa: CASSPMGLAGAYNEQFF
d_gene: TRBD1; v_gene: TRBV7-3; abundance: NA; j_gene: TRBJ1-1; len: 14; CDR3nt: TGTGCCAGCAGCTTAACGGACAGGGGAACTGAAGCTTTCTTT; CDR3aa: CASSLTDRGTEAFF
d_gene: NA; v_gene: TRBV5-8; abundance: NA; j_gene: TRBJ2-1; len: 19; CDR3nt: TGTGCCAGCAGCTTGAACAAATGGACAGCCATTCTCCTCTACAATGAGCAGTTCTTC; CDR3aa: CASSLNKWTAILLYNEQFF
d_gene: NA; v_gene: TRBV5-1; abundance: few; j_gene: TRBJ2-7; len: 12; CDR3nt: TGCGCCAGCAGCCGTGACAGCTACGAGCAGTACTTC; CDR3aa: CASSRDSYEQYF
d_gene: NA; v_gene: TRBV15; abundance: NA; j_gene: TRBJ2-1; len: 15; CDR3nt: TGTGCCACCAGCAGAGATCAGGGGTCCAGAAATGAGCAGTTCTTC; CDR3aa: CATSRDQGSRNEQFF
d_gene: TRBD1; v_gene: TRBV5-8; abundance: NA; j_gene: TRBJ2-7; len: 15; CDR3nt: TGTGCCAGCAGCTTTACAGGGGTTAGAGTCTACGAGCAGTACTTC; CDR3aa: CASSFTGVRVYEQYF
d_gene: TRBD1; v_gene: TRBV27; abundance: NA; j_gene: TRBJ2-7; len: 14; CDR3nt: TGTGCCAGCAGTGCCCGACAGGGTGGGTACGAGCAGTACTTC; CDR3aa: CASSARQGGYEQYF
d_gene: NA; v_gene: TRBV6-1; abundance: NA; j_gene: TRBJ1-1; len: 15; CDR3nt: TGTGCCAGCAGCGAAAAAACAGGGAGGAACACTGAAGCTTTCTTT; CDR3aa: CASSEKTGRNTEAFF